Described below is a single T cell receptor (beta chain) sequence and its context. Its specificity is not known. The data were taken from a study of OX40 agonist ivuxolimab in advanced cancers. The CDR3 is 15 residues long. V shed 0 bases, J shed 4 bases, and the junction held 5 bases outside the gene matches. Germline CDR1 SGHRS, CDR2 YFSETQ. Notes on the study in general: Low normalized clonal expansion also occurred in some nonresponding patients. Fewer expanded clones were found on average in CD4+ than in CD8+ T cells. Specificity for antigen went undetermined in the expanded peripheral T cells.

Generated by immunoSEQ multiplex PCR, the TCRdb table keeps only in-frame clones and is missing some. The sample lists fewer than 85,000 clones; about 87% were seen once. The chain uses TRBV5-1 and TRBJ2-5, with 8 bases identical to TRBD1. This TCR was recovered from an adult with an advanced solid tumor such as melanoma, head and neck, liver or kidney cancer. Sequenced here: CD4+ or CD8+ T cells sorted from blood, sampled in a trial of the OX40 agonist ivuxolimab. For the CDR3, the DNA is TGCGCCAGCAGCTTGGGGGACAGGCCACCAGAGACCCAGTACTTC. This gives the protein CASSLGDRPPETQYF. The full variable domain, completed using reference TRBV5-1 and TRBJ2-5, is KAGVTQTPRYLIKTRGQQVTLSCSPISGHRSVSWYQQTPGQGLQFLFEYFSETQRNKGNFPGRFSGRQFSNSRSEMNVSTLELGDSALYLCASSLGDRPPETQYFGPGTRLLVL.